These 13 T cell receptor beta chains share one sample of origin, sequenced in a study of blood T cell repertoires in COVID-19. Clones were sequenced by immunoSEQ multiplex PCR, and TCRdb holds only the in-frame ones, with some missing. In the table there are 200,000 to 250,000 clones, around four fifths of which are singletons. The sample comprised peripheral blood. Receptors were obtained from a woman between 40 and 50 years old with active or convalescent COVID-19.

The chain joins TRBV4-1 to TRBJ1-5, with TRBD1 matching over 12 bases. Germline V gene data show CDR1 as MGHRA and CDR2 as YSYEKL. Trimming took 0 bases from V and 6 from J; bases not matched to a gene: 3. The CDR3 sequence is 16 residues long. The CDR3 protein is CASSQDGTGGGQPQHF. In nucleotides, the CDR3 is TGCGCCAGCAGCCAAGACGGGACAGGGGGCGGTCAGCCCCAGCATTTT.

The rearrangement joins TRBV2 to TRBJ2-2; D not resolved. The CDR3 is made up of 13 amino acids. The germline V gene has CDR1 SNHLY and CDR2 FYNNEI. The V gene lost 7 bases and the J gene lost 1 base, with 7 bases spanning the gap. The CDR3 region is CASKLLNTGELFF. The CDR3 coding sequence is TGTGCCAGCAAACTCCTGAACACCGGGGAGCTGTTTTTT.

The rearrangement links TRBV19 to TRBJ1-5; maybe TRBD1 (5 bases). The CDR3 contains 16 residues. The V gene lost 5 bases and the J gene lost 0 bases, with 14 bases spanning the gap. The V gene's germline CDR1 is LNHDA and CDR2 SQIVND (reference sequence). The chain's CDR3 is CASSPEDTYSNQPQHF. The CDR3 DNA follows: TGTGCCAGTAGTCCCGAGGACACGTATAGCAATCAGCCCCAGCATTTT. The variable domain in full, completed from reference TRBV19 and TRBJ1-5, reads DGGITQSPKYLFRKEGQNVTLSCEQNLNHDAMYWYRQDPGQGLRLIYYSQIVNDFQKGDIAEGYSVSREKKESFPLTVTSAQKNPTAFYLCASSPEDTYSNQPQHFGDGTRLSIL.

The gene calls are TRBV27 and TRBJ1-5; D possibly corresponds to TRBD1 (6 bases). Germline V CDR1 and CDR2: MNHEY, SMNVEV (reference sequence). The V and J ends lost 2 bases and 6 bases respectively, with 11 bases between them. CDR3 length: 14 amino acids. The CDR3 DNA reads as TGTGCCAGCAGTTTACGGGGGGCGGGTCAGCCCCAGCATTTT. Translation gives CASSLRGAGQPQHF.

CDR3 sequence: CASSYPATGSYEQYV. DNA of the CDR3: TGTGCCAGCAGTTATCCCGCGACAGGTTCCTACGAGCAGTACGTC. V gene TRBV6-5 combines with J gene TRBJ2-7, with a possible D match to TRBD1 (6 bases). CDR1 and CDR2 from the germline V gene are MNHEY and SVGAGI. The CDR3 totals 15 residues. Trimming shortened V by 3 bases and J by 1 base, and 13 bases separated the two germline ends.

This chain joins TRBV5-1 and TRBJ1-5; 11 nucleotides align to TRBD1. Germline lookup yields CDR1 SGHRS and CDR2 YFSETQ. V lost 5 bases, J lost 5 bases, and 6 bases stayed unmatched. The CDR3 spans 15 residues. The CDR3 region is CASRAGTGGHQPQHF. The DNA of the CDR3 is TGCGCCAGCAGGGCTGGGACAGGGGGGCATCAGCCCCAGCATTTT.

V usage is TRBV27 and J usage is TRBJ2-3; possible D gene TRBD1, 5 bases. Germline CDR1 reads MNHEY; CDR2 reads SMNVEV (reference sequence). The CDR3 spans 13 residues. Trimming cost V 3 bases and J 6 bases, with 10 bases left between them. In nucleotides, the CDR3 is TGTGCCAGCAGTTTTGCCCCAGGGGATACGCAGTATTTT. This translates into CASSFAPGDTQYF.

In this sample, this clone turned up a few times. This chain connects TRBV19 to TRBJ2-3, with a possible D match to TRBD2 (6 bases). CDR1 and CDR2 (germline): LNHDA, SQIVND (reference sequence). The CDR3 has 14 amino acids. Trimming removed 2 bases at V and 3 bases at J, with 9 bases between. CDR3 sequence reads: CASSIKGRTDTQYF. The CDR3 DNA sequence: TGTGCCAGTAGTATAAAGGGGAGGACAGATACGCAGTATTTT.

The J gene is TRBJ2-5, the V gene TRBV18; D may be TRBD2 (6 bases). In germline, CDR1 is KGHSH, CDR2 LQKENI. Trimming shortened V by 1 base and J by 7 bases, and 16 bases separated the two germline ends. This CDR3 comprises 15 residues. The DNA of the CDR3 is TGTGCCAGCTCACCACATCCTCCCCCAGCGGGGACCCAGTACTTC. Amino acid sequence: CASSPHPPPAGTQYF.

The chain is built from TRBV9 and TRBJ2-3, with D maybe TRBD1 (5 bases). The CDR3 contains 13 residues. From germline, CDR1 is SGDLS and CDR2 YYNGEE. V was trimmed by 4 bases and J by 6 bases, leaving 12 bases between them. The CDR3 region has the DNA TGTGCCAGCAGCTTCCTAGGGGCGGATACGCAGTATTTT. It encodes CASSFLGADTQYF.

The chain joins TRBV27 to TRBJ1-1, with a weak D call TRBD1 (6 bases). The CDR3 consists of 13 residues. Germline CDR1 MNHEY, CDR2 SMNVEV (reference sequence). The V end lost 2 bases, the J end lost 4 bases, and 8 bases lay between the germline ends. CDR3 residues: CASSLGGATEAFF. As DNA, the CDR3 is TGTGCCAGCAGTTTAGGGGGGGCCACTGAAGCTTTCTTT.

This clone was picked up a small number of times. The gene calls are TRBV5-1 and TRBJ2-7; D ambiguous. V was shortened by 0 bases and J by 6 bases, with 10 bases between the two germline ends. The CDR3 totals 13 residues. Looked up from germline, CDR1 is SGHRS and CDR2 is YFSETQ. DNA for the CDR3: TGCGCCAGCAGCTTGGGAGGTATAGGCGAGCAGTACGTC. It encodes CASSLGGIGEQYV.

The chain couples TRBV7-9 to TRBJ1-2, with no clear D. The CDR3 covers 16 residues. Per the germline V gene, CDR1 is SEHNR and CDR2 is FQNEAQ (reference sequence). The V gene lost 4 bases and the J gene lost 6 bases, with 21 bases spanning the gap. The CDR3 nucleotides read TGTGCCAGCAGCTACCGTCAGGAGGGCGGAGGGAATGGCTACACCTTC. Its translation: CASSYRQEGGGNGYTF.